These 27 T cell receptor beta chains originate from one sample sequenced in a study of blood T cell repertoires in COVID-19. Libraries were prepared by immunoSEQ multiplex PCR; TCRdb keeps only in-frame clonotypes and omits some of them. The sample holds over 150,000 clones, roughly four fifths seen once. The sample was peripheral blood. These TCRs come from a human donor in a cohort sampled during active COVID-19.

V usage is TRBV7-3 and J usage is TRBJ2-3; D ambiguous. Trimming removed 5 bases at V and 2 bases at J, with 14 bases between. Germline CDR1 reads SGHTA; CDR2 reads FQGTGA. The CDR3 consists of 15 residues. The CDR3 DNA sequence: TGTGCCAGCAGCCTCGGCAGGCAGCTCACAGATACGCAGTATTTT. It specifies CASSLGRQLTDTQYF.

This chain joins TRBV7-9 and TRBJ1-4; D gene uncertain. Looked up from germline, CDR1 is SEHNR and CDR2 is FQNEAQ (reference sequence). Trimming stripped 5 bases from V and 8 bases from J, with 9 bases between. The CDR3 has 12 residues. The CDR3 protein is CASSPNGEKLFF. CDR3 bases: TGTGCCAGCAGCCCTAACGGGGAAAAACTGTTTTTT.

V gene TRBV1 combines with J gene TRBJ2-7; the tabulated D call, TRBD1, remains unverified against the DNA. TRBV1 is designated a pseudogene. The CDR3 sequence is 17 residues long. CDR3 residues: CTSSQDIGGADSYEQYF. The CDR3 nucleotides are TGCACCAGCAGCCAAGATATCGGTGGGGCAGACAGCTACGAGCAGTACTTC.

The rearrangement links TRBV7-8 to TRBJ1-6, with D perhaps matching TRBD1 (6 bases). Germline CDR1 reads SGHVS; CDR2 reads FQNEAQ. V shed 6 bases and J shed 9 bases, with 15 bases lying between them. This CDR3 spans 14 amino acids. DNA of the CDR3: TGTGCCAGCAGAGAGGGGGACCGAGGTTCACCCCTCCACTTT. Its translation is CASREGDRGSPLHF. Supplemented by reference TRBV7-8 and TRBJ1-6, the full variable domain reads GAGVSQSPRYKVAKRGQDVALRCDPISGHVSLFWYQQALGQGPEFLTYFQNEAQLDKSGLPSDRFFAERPEGSVSTLKIQRTQQEDSAVYLCASREGDRGSPLHFGNGTRLTVT.

The chain is built from TRBV7-2 and TRBJ2-3, with 8 bases fitting TRBD2. The CDR3 length is 17 residues. Germline-derived CDR1 and CDR2 are SGHTA and FQGNSA. Trimming cost V 7 bases and J 1 base; bases outside gene matches: 13. CDR3 amino acids: CASTPPRGGRGTDTQYF. For the CDR3, the DNA is TGTGCCAGCACCCCCCCCCGGGGGGGGCGTGGCACAGATACGCAGTATTTT.

This clone was observed a handful of times. The V and J genes are TRBV10-1 and TRBJ2-2; no clear D gene. The CDR3 spans 12 residues. Germline V gene sequence: CDR1 WNHNN, CDR2 SYGVQD (reference sequence). V gave up 6 bases and J gave up 3 bases, with 5 bases separating them. The chain's CDR3 is CASSPYTGELFF. CDR3 DNA sequence: TGCGCCAGCAGCCCGTACACCGGGGAGCTGTTTTTT.

This clone showed up just once. The chain recombines TRBV29-1 with TRBJ1-1; 9 nucleotides line up with TRBD1. Germline V CDR1 and CDR2: SQVTM, ANQGSEA. The ends lost 3 bases at V and 7 bases at J; junction bases unmatched: 15. The CDR3 covers 16 residues. The CDR3 loop reads CSVDFPSGTGRIEAFF. The CDR3 bases are TGCAGCGTTGATTTCCCCTCCGGGACAGGGAGAATTGAAGCTTTCTTT.

The CDR3 sequence is CASSQGGGRGFDEQYF. CDR3 DNA: TGTGCCAGCAGCCAAGGGGGTGGTAGAGGGTTTGACGAGCAGTACTTC. J is TRBJ2-7 and V is TRBV4-2; the D gene is possibly TRBD2 (5 bases). CDR1 and CDR2 from the germline V gene are LGHNA and YNFKEQ. This CDR3 has 16 amino acids. Deletions cut 1 base from V and 5 bases from J, with 18 bases between.

This chain links TRBV10-2 with TRBJ1-5, with D uncertain. Trimming cost V 4 bases and J 2 bases, with 6 bases left between them. The CDR3 covers 13 residues. CDR1 is WSHSY and CDR2 is SAAADI in the germline V gene. CDR3 DNA: TGCGCCAGCAGTGTCGGGGGCAATCAGCCCCAGCATTTT. Protein: CASSVGGNQPQHF.

The chain recombines TRBV4-2 with TRBJ2-6, with TRBD1 identical over 7 bases. CDR3 length: 19 amino acids. The V gene end was trimmed by 2 bases and the J gene end by 0 bases; junction bases not matched to a gene: 10. Germline loops: CDR1 LGHNA, CDR2 YNFKEQ. CDR3 nucleotides: TGTGCCAGCAGCCAACAAACAACAGGGGAGCCCTCTGGGGCCAACGTCCTGACTTTC. As protein: CASSQQTTGEPSGANVLTF.

The CDR3 DNA reads TGTGCCAGCTCACCGGGGGGTTTAGGGGCCAACGTCCTGACTTTC. Its protein is CASSPGGLGANVLTF. V is TRBV18 and J is TRBJ2-6, with D tentatively TRBD2 (6 bases). The V gene lost 3 bases and the J gene lost 4 bases, with 10 bases spanning the gap. This CDR3 region has 15 residues. CDR1 is KGHSH, CDR2 LQKENI, per germline.

The gene calls are TRBV6-6 and TRBJ2-1; TRBD1 is a possible D gene (5 bases). The CDR3 sequence is 15 residues long. Germline loops: CDR1 MNHNY, CDR2 SVGAGI (reference sequence). V was pared by 6 bases and J by 2 bases, with 14 bases between. CDR3 in amino acids: CASSPTGTAYNEQFF. CDR3 DNA sequence: TGTGCCAGCAGCCCCACAGGTACGGCCTACAATGAGCAGTTCTTC.

The chain uses TRBV4-2 and TRBJ2-7; D is possibly TRBD2 (5 bases). V was trimmed by 1 base and J by 0 bases, leaving 13 bases between them. Germline assignment: CDR1 LGHNA and CDR2 YNFKEQ. The CDR3 contains 16 residues. CDR3 residues: CASSQGPVGSSYEQYF. In DNA, the CDR3 is TGTGCCAGCAGCCAAGGGCCAGTTGGGAGCTCCTACGAGCAGTACTTC.

The chain is built from TRBV5-1 and TRBJ1-2; 8 positions match TRBD1. The CDR3 covers 13 residues. Germline CDR1 SGHRS, CDR2 YFSETQ. V trimming: 4 bases; J trimming: 6 bases; junction bases outside the gene matches: 5. CDR3: CASSPQGAHGYTF. The CDR3 DNA reads TGCGCCAGCAGCCCCCAGGGGGCGCATGGCTACACCTTC.

The chain joins TRBV12-3 or TRBV12-4 to TRBJ2-3; D is uncertain. V was clipped by 7 bases and J by 3 bases, with 8 bases between them. This CDR3 has 12 amino acids. CDR3 nucleotides: TGTGCCAGCACCTTCGGGACAGATACGCAGTATTTT. It encodes CASTFGTDTQYF.

For the CDR3, the DNA is TGTGCCACCCCGGGACAGGTCACTTCGGCCAAAAACATTCAGTACTTC. Translating gives CATPGQVTSAKNIQYF. The V and J genes are TRBV24-1 and TRBJ2-4; 8 bases match TRBD1. The CDR3 has 16 amino acids. Germline CDR1 reads KGHDR; CDR2 reads SFDVKD. Trimming at V came to 9 bases and at J to 1 base, leaving 10 bases not matched to a gene.

This clone was observed a few times. V gene TRBV19 combines with J gene TRBJ2-6; 7 positions agree with TRBD1. V dropped 8 bases and J dropped 5; count of bases not matched to a gene: 12. The germline gives CDR1 LNHDA, CDR2 SQIVND (reference sequence). The CDR3 extends over 16 amino acids. CDR3 DNA sequence: TGTGCCAGTCAGACAGGGTCGGACTGGAGGGCCAACGTCCTGACTTTC. Protein sequence: CASQTGSDWRANVLTF.

J is TRBJ1-2 and V is TRBV19; the D is unclear. CDR1 and CDR2 from the germline V gene are LNHDA and SQIVND (reference sequence). Trimming shortened V by 7 bases and J by 5 bases, and 17 bases separated the two germline ends. This CDR3 has 14 residues. DNA for the CDR3: TGTGCCAGTATGGCGGTGACGGAGGCTTATGGCTACACCTTC. It yields the protein CASMAVTEAYGYTF.

The genes are TRBV5-1 and TRBJ1-1, with 8 bases matching TRBD1. This CDR3 spans 15 amino acids. Unmatched junction bases numbered 5, after V lost 2 bases and J lost 2 bases. Germline V gene data show CDR1 as SGHRS and CDR2 as YFSETQ. CDR3 loop: CASSFTRGLNTEAFF. Here the CDR3 DNA reads TGCGCCAGCAGCTTCACCAGGGGGCTAAACACTGAAGCTTTCTTT.

Worth noting for this clone: Germline is not matched at one junction end, which may reflect a read error. This chain connects TRBV7-3 to TRBJ2-3, with 11 bases lining up with TRBD2. Germline CDR1 is SGHTA and CDR2 is FQGTGA. This CDR3 is 12 amino acids long. In nucleotides, the CDR3 is TGTGCCAGCAGCAATAGCGGGGGGGCGCCGTCTTTT. Its translation is CASSNSGGAPSF.

J is TRBJ2-5 and V is TRBV30, with D maybe TRBD1 (6 bases). The germline V and J ends were trimmed by 4 bases and 6 bases, with 12 bases remaining between them. Germline V gene lookup returns CDR1 GTSNPN and CDR2 SVGIG (reference sequence). The CDR3 sequence is 12 residues long. Here the CDR3 reads CAWTPGTQTQYF. In DNA, the CDR3 is TGTGCCTGGACCCCAGGGACACAGACCCAGTACTTC.

The chain is built from TRBV12-3 or TRBV12-4 and TRBJ2-7; weak D call: TRBD2 (5 bases). V was pared by 6 bases and J by 9 bases, with 18 bases between. The CDR3 sequence is 13 residues long. Written as DNA, the CDR3 is TGTGCCAGCAGCCCCGGAGGACTCTTTTTGCAGTACTTC. Its protein is CASSPGGLFLQYF.

This chain joins TRBV10-2 and TRBJ1-4; D is possibly TRBD1 (5 bases). CDR1 WSHSY and CDR2 SAAADI come from the germline V gene. V lost 2 bases to trimming and J lost 8 bases, with 12 bases between them. This CDR3 is 14 amino acids long. CDR3 amino acids: CASSEGHRNEKLFF. The CDR3 DNA is TGCGCCAGCAGTGAGGGACATAGAAACGAAAAACTGTTTTTT.

This clone appeared once. The chain links TRBV20-1 to TRBJ2-5; D is uncertain. The length of the CDR3 is 10 residues. The germline V gene encodes CDR1 DFQATT and CDR2 SNEGSKA (reference sequence). Trimming took off 3 bases at V and 5 bases at J, with 4 bases between the two ends. The CDR3 region is CSARRETQYF. In nucleotides, the CDR3 is TGCAGTGCTAGGCGGGAGACCCAGTACTTC.

This clone turned up a few times. This sequence joins TRBV13 and TRBJ2-7; D remains ambiguous. CDR3 size: 15 residues. V was pared by 0 bases and J by 3 bases, with 12 bases between. CDR1 and CDR2 (germline): PRHDT, FYEKMQ (reference sequence). The CDR3 DNA reads TGTGCCAGCAGCTTAGGCCCTTCCCTGTACTACGAGCAGTACTTC. Its translation is CASSLGPSLYYEQYF.

The genes are TRBV5-4 and TRBJ2-7; D might be TRBD2 (5 bases). CDR1 is SGHNT, CDR2 YYREEE, per germline (reference sequence). V lost 2 bases and J 3 bases, leaving 15 bases between the germline ends. The CDR3 covers 15 residues. CDR3 bases: TGTGCCAGCAGCTTAGGAGGAGCGTCCGGCTACGAGCAGTACTTC. Its protein product is CASSLGGASGYEQYF.

The chain carries TRBV2 and TRBJ1-1; no reliable D call. The CDR3 is 15 amino acids. V dropped 2 bases and J dropped 6 bases, with 16 bases sitting between them. Germline CDR1 reads SNHLY; CDR2 reads FYNNEI. The DNA of the CDR3 is TGTGCCAGCAGTGAAAATCTAGGAGCGCGACCTGAAGCTTTCTTT. It translates to CASSENLGARPEAFF.